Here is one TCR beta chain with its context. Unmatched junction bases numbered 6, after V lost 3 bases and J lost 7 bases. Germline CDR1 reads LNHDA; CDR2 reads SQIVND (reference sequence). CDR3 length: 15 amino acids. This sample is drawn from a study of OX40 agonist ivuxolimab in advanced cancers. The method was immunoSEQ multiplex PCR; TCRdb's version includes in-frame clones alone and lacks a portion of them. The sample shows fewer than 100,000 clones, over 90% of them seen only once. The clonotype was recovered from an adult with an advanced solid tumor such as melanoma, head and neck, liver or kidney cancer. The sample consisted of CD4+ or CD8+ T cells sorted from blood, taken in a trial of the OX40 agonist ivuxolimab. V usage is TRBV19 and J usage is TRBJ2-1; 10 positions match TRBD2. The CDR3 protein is CASSITSGGANEQFF. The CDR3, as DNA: TGTGCCAGTAGTATCACCAGCGGGGGGGCGAATGAGCAGTTCTTC.